This T cell receptor (beta chain) came from a study of blood T cell repertoires in COVID-19. CDR1 and CDR2 (germline): MNHEY, SMNVEV (reference sequence). V gave up 6 bases and J gave up 1 base; unmatched junction bases: 5. This CDR3 spans 15 amino acids. Study processing details: Estimation of nucleated cell counts relied on the amplification of reference gene primers. Repertoires were generated with immunoSEQ multiplex PCR, while TCRdb's copy carries only in-frame clones and drops some. V and J calls plus clone size are reproduced from that table; the DNA served to infer D and trimming. Among 110,000 or so clones listed, about 85% were seen once.

This clonotype originated in a man aged 60 to 75 with acute or convalescent COVID-19. Sequences were obtained from peripheral blood. The chain has TRBV27 and TRBJ2-2, with 7 bases that match TRBD1. The chain's CDR3 is CASRLQGWNTGELFF. The CDR3 nucleotides are TGTGCCAGCAGGCTACAGGGGTGGAACACCGGGGAGCTGTTTTTT.